This T cell receptor beta chain comes out of a study of vaccination and CD4 T cells after COVID-19. Indicated treatment: roughly 11-day PBMC culture with coronavirus spike peptide pools or control peptides (ViraFEST assay). Culture conditions combined 2 million to 2.5 million PBMCs per well with approximately 9.2 IU/ml IL-2 and roughly 10 ug/ml peptide pools. In its sample, this clonotype was seen once. Its antigen is not known. With 7 bases clipped from V and 3 bases from J, the junction kept 10 bases outside the gene matches. The V gene's germline CDR1 is MNHEY and CDR2 SMNVEV (reference sequence). This CDR3 is 16 amino acids long. The assay that was used to sequence DNA from cultured CD4+ T cells was the Oncomine TCR Beta short-read assay. TCRdb re-called the PCR reads with MiXCR, one entry per CDR3 protein. The profile shows about 19,000 distinct CDR3 sequences, 51% of them singletons.

This sequence originates from a human donor who had recovered from COVID-19. Sample: CD4+ T cells from blood, cultured in vitro, taken before SARS-CoV-2 vaccination. V is TRBV27 and J is TRBJ2-3, with 10 positions matching TRBD2. DNA for the CDR3: TGTGCCAGCACTTCCCTAGCGGGAGATCGGACAGATACGCAGTATTTT. Residues: CASTSLAGDRTDTQYF.